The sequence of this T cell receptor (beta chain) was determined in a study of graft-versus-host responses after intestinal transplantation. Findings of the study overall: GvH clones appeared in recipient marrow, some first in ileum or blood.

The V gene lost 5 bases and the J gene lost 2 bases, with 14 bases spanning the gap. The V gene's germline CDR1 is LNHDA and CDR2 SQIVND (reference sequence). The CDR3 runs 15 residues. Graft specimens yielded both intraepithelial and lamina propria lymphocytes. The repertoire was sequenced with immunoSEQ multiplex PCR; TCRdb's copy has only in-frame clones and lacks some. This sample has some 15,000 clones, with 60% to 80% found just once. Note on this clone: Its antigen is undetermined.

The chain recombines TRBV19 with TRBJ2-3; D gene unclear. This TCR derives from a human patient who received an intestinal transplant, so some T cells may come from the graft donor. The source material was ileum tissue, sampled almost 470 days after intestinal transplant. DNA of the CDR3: TGTGCCAGTAGTTATTGGCCTCGAGCCACAGATACGCAGTATTTT. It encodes CASSYWPRATDTQYF.